This T cell receptor (beta chain) was recovered during a study of control samples from healthy donors and cancer patients. Produced via immunoSEQ multiplex PCR; TCRdb's table is partial and in-frame only. Among over 100,000 clones listed, about nine tenths were seen once. The length of the CDR3 is 13 residues. The V and J ends lost 8 bases and 4 bases respectively, with 14 bases between them. Per germline, CDR1 KGHSH and CDR2 LQKENI. The J gene is TRBJ1-1, the V gene TRBV18; D perhaps matches TRBD1 (5 bases). Sequenced material: blood. This TCR was sampled from a man in his forties in good health. The CDR3, as DNA: TGTGCCAGCCACGAAGGGGACGGCACTGAAGCTTTCTTT. Translated, it gives CASHEGDGTEAFF.